The 2 T cell receptor beta chains reported below all come from one sample, sequenced in a study of tumor-infiltrating lymphocytes in primary liver carcinoma. With a constant-region primer, TCR beta cDNA was made from about 0.55 ug of total RNA. Slightly modified ARM-PCR, run as three nested multiplex PCR rounds, produced the TCR beta libraries. TRBV1-TRBV30 forward primers paired with a C-beta reverse primer drove the first two PCR rounds, ten to eleven cycles each. MiXCR, run by TCRdb on the multiplex PCR reads, gives a single entry per CDR3 protein. The sample has about 22,000 distinct CDR3 sequences, 75% to 80% seen once; the top ten hold just under 40%. Extraction of RNA together with DNA used roughly 20-32 mg of unsorted bulk tissue. The specimen sequenced was liver tumor tissue from sampling region 1. Sample subset: tumor region T1, superior pole. Every receptor here comes from a woman in her 30s with primary liver carcinoma and hepatitis B virus infection.

As for this clonotype: The junction shows a germline mismatch at one end, possibly a read error. The chain uses TRBV4-3 and TRBJ2-7, with D possibly TRBD2 on 5 matching bases. The germline CDR1 and CDR2 sequences are LGHNA and YSLEER. The CDR3 is 18 amino acids. The CDR3 DNA reads as TGCGCCAGCGGCCAAACTGTGACGGGGAGTCACATTAGCTACGAGCAGTACTTC. Protein product: CASGQTVTGSHISYEQYF.

This clonotype was detected only once. Because it lacks the conserved phenylalanine or tryptophan at the end, this CDR3 is likely a read error. The DNA is left out, because the CDR3 cannot be placed on it with certainty; the CDR3 is given as TCRdb lists it. This sequence joins TRBV6-2 or TRBV6-3 and TRBJ2-2; the table's D call TRBD2 went unverified against the DNA. The CDR3 contains 16 residues when both ends are counted. Germline V gene data show CDR1 as MNHEY and CDR2 as SVGEGT. The CDR3 loop is CASSYSYGRTTGNFVY.